Shown below are 31 T cell receptor beta chains from a single sample sequenced in a study of Ad26.COV2.S vaccination and SARS-CoV-2 variants (dated by TCRdb to the early 2020s). This specimen's treatment or condition label, per the study, means: over 15 received Ad26.COV2.S at low or high dose, single or two shots; several received placebo; per-sample allocation not given. For vaccine and placebo recipients, the sequenced repertoires came from samples collected on day 63 after the first injection. The method behind the library was the immunoSEQ multiplex PCR assay. TCRdb stores this immuneACCESS table with in-frame sequences only. Part of the clones is absent; in the studies checked, under half of the shortfall reflects unresolved V genes, and no reason is known for the rest. This sample is represented by some 340,000 clones; 85% of them were singletons. Jointly, the top ten make up under 2.5% of the sample.

This specimen was peripheral blood, taken in a trial of Ad26.COV2.S vaccine versus placebo. All receptors derive from a person between 18 and 65 years old who received the Ad26.COV2.S COVID-19 vaccine or a placebo.

CDR3 protein: CASSLWETQYF. In nucleotides, the CDR3 is TGTGCCAGCAGCTTGTGGGAGACCCAGTACTTC. This chain joins TRBV5-4 and TRBJ2-5, with unresolved D. Trimming left V 1 base short and J 5 bases short, with 3 bases between. The CDR3 spans 11 residues. CDR1 and CDR2 (germline): SGHNT, YYREEE (reference sequence). The variable domain in full, completed from reference TRBV5-4 and TRBJ2-5, reads ETGVTQSPTHLIKTRGQQVTLRCSSQSGHNTVSWYQQALGQGPQFIFQYYREEENGRGNFPPRFSGLQFPNYSSELNVNALELDDSALYLCASSLWETQYFGPGTRLLVL.

V and J are TRBV4-2 and TRBJ1-4; TRBD1 agrees at 7 bases. The CDR3 has 16 amino acids. In germline, CDR1 is LGHNA, CDR2 YNFKEQ. V was pared by 6 bases and J by 0 bases, with 7 bases of the junction left unmatched. In DNA, the CDR3 is TGTGCCAGCAGTCGCGGACAGGCTGCAACTAATGAAAAACTGTTTTTT. It translates to CASSRGQAATNEKLFF.

The chain recombines TRBV5-1 with TRBJ2-3; TRBD1 matches 11 bases. The CDR3 runs 14 residues. Looked up from germline, CDR1 is SGHRS and CDR2 is YFSETQ. Trimming cost V 4 bases and J 2 bases; bases outside gene matches: 0. CDR3 sequence (DNA): TGCGCCAGCAGCGGACAGGGGGCCACAGATACGCAGTATTTT. Translation gives CASSGQGATDTQYF.

With respect to this clone: This same CDR3 is encoded by further DNA sequences in the sample. CDR3 coding DNA: TGTGCCAGCTCACCATCGGCTAACTATGGCTACACCTTC. Translation: CASSPSANYGYTF. The rearrangement joins TRBV18 to TRBJ1-2; D not certain. This CDR3 is built from 13 residues. Germline V gives CDR1 KGHSH, CDR2 LQKENI. The ends were cut back, 2 bases at V and 0 bases at J, with 4 bases in the middle. Combining the CDR3 with reference TRBV18 and TRBJ1-2 gives the whole variable domain NAGVMQNPRHLVRRRGQEARLRCSPMKGHSHVYWYRQLPEEGLKFMVYLQKENIIDESGMPKERFSAEFPKEGPSILRIQQVVRGDSAAYFCASSPSANYGYTFGSGTRLTVV.

The chain employs TRBV5-1 and TRBJ2-1, with D maybe TRBD1 (6 bases). The CDR3 is made up of 17 amino acids. Trimming stripped 5 bases from V and 2 bases from J, with 20 bases between. Germline values: CDR1 SGHRS, CDR2 YFSETQ. The DNA of the CDR3 is TGCGCCAGCAGTAGGACCGGGACAAATCCCGCCTACAATGAGCAGTTCTTC. This translates into CASSRTGTNPAYNEQFF. Combining the CDR3 with reference TRBV5-1 and TRBJ2-1 gives the whole variable domain KAGVTQTPRYLIKTRGQQVTLSCSPISGHRSVSWYQQTPGQGLQFLFEYFSETQRNKGNFPGRFSGRQFSNSRSEMNVSTLELGDSALYLCASSRTGTNPAYNEQFFGPGTRLTVL.

The chain is built from TRBV29-1 and TRBJ1-5; D call uncertain. Trimming took off 4 bases at V and 8 bases at J, with 15 bases between the two ends. The CDR3 spans 13 residues. Germline-derived CDR1 and CDR2 are SQVTM and ANQGSEA. The chain's CDR3 is CSVAGSLREPQHF. The CDR3 DNA reads TGCAGCGTTGCCGGGAGCCTTCGAGAGCCCCAGCATTTT.

This clone appeared many times. This chain uses TRBV6-7 with TRBJ2-1, with a possible D match to TRBD2 (5 bases). TRBV6-7 is reported as an ORF; its role is uncertain. The CDR3 runs 14 residues. V lost 7 bases and J lost 0, with 10 bases in between. CDR3 nucleotides: TGTGCCAGCAAACCGCTAGCCTCCTACAATGAGCAGTTCTTC. Amino acids: CASKPLASYNEQFF.

V and J are TRBV19 and TRBJ1-5; weak D call: TRBD1 (6 bases). Germline assignment: CDR1 LNHDA and CDR2 SQIVND (reference sequence). CDR3 length equals 14 residues. The ends were cut back, 5 bases at V and 7 bases at J, with 15 bases in the middle. The CDR3 spells CASSRQVQGQPQHF. The CDR3 DNA follows: TGTGCCAGTAGTCGACAGGTTCAAGGGCAGCCCCAGCATTTT. Looking up the rest from reference TRBV19 and TRBJ1-5 gives the full variable domain: DGGITQSPKYLFRKEGQNVTLSCEQNLNHDAMYWYRQDPGQGLRLIYYSQIVNDFQKGDIAEGYSVSREKKESFPLTVTSAQKNPTAFYLCASSRQVQGQPQHFGDGTRLSIL.

The gene calls are TRBV7-9 and TRBJ2-7; maybe TRBD1 (5 bases). CDR1 SEHNR and CDR2 FQNEAQ come from the germline V gene (reference sequence). Trimming took off 5 bases at V and 4 bases at J, with 12 bases between the two ends. This CDR3 contains 13 residues. The CDR3 is CASSQGMGYEQYF. CDR3 DNA: TGTGCCAGCAGCCAGGGAATGGGTTACGAGCAGTACTTC.

The rearrangement uses TRBV9 and TRBJ1-6; D may be TRBD1 (6 bases). The CDR3 extends over 13 amino acids. Trimming pared 3 bases from V and 12 bases from J, leaving 13 bases between. CDR1 is SGDLS, CDR2 YYNGEE, per germline. The CDR3 nucleotides read TGTGCCAGCAGCGGGGACACGGGGGTACCCCTCCACTTT. It translates to CASSGDTGVPLHF.

The chain uses TRBV5-5 and TRBJ2-2; possibly TRBD2 for D (5 bases). V was pared by 2 bases and J by 7 bases, with 12 bases between. This CDR3 is built from 14 residues. Germline CDR1 is SGHKS and CDR2 is YYEKEE (reference sequence). The CDR3, as DNA: TGTGCCAGCAGCTTTCTGAGGGCGAGCGGGGAGCTGTTTTTT. It codes for CASSFLRASGELFF.

The chain joins TRBV2 to TRBJ1-2; 7 bases map to TRBD1. Per the germline V gene, CDR1 is SNHLY and CDR2 is FYNNEI. This CDR3 is built from 14 residues. After removal of 3 bases from V and 2 bases from J, the junction contained 3 bases not matched to a gene. CDR3 residues: CASSDLQGNYGYTF. The DNA of the CDR3 is TGTGCCAGCAGTGATTTACAGGGGAACTATGGCTACACCTTC.

CDR3 residues: CASSQVGGQGLKLFF. The CDR3 coding sequence is TGTGCCAGCAGCCAAGTTGGGGGGCAGGGTTTAAAACTGTTTTTT. The rearrangement uses TRBV4-2 and TRBJ1-4, with D possibly being TRBD1 (6 bases). CDR3 size: 15 residues. Germline CDR1 is LGHNA and CDR2 is YNFKEQ. The ends were cut back, 1 base at V and 10 bases at J, with 16 bases in the middle.

V is TRBV5-1 and J is TRBJ2-5, with no clear D. CDR3 size: 12 residues. With 4 bases removed from V and 7 bases from J, the gap between germline ends came to 11 bases. Looked up from germline, CDR1 is SGHRS and CDR2 is YFSETQ. CDR3 nucleotide sequence: TGCGCCAGCAGCCCTGAACTTGGGACCCAGTACTTC. It yields the protein CASSPELGTQYF. The full variable domain, in which reference TRBV5-1 and TRBJ2-5 provide the parts outside the CDR3, is KAGVTQTPRYLIKTRGQQVTLSCSPISGHRSVSWYQQTPGQGLQFLFEYFSETQRNKGNFPGRFSGRQFSNSRSEMNVSTLELGDSALYLCASSPELGTQYFGPGTRLLVL.

The chain carries TRBV5-1 and TRBJ1-3; D remains unclear. The V gene lost 1 base and the J gene lost 4 bases, with 9 bases spanning the gap. The CDR3 contains 14 residues. From germline, CDR1 is SGHRS and CDR2 YFSETQ. CDR3 sequence reads: CASSLNTGGNTIYF. The CDR3 DNA reads as TGCGCCAGCAGCTTGAATACCGGAGGAAACACCATATATTTT.

This clone was observed at least ten times. J is TRBJ2-3 and V is TRBV11-2; weak D call: TRBD2 (5 bases). CDR3 length: 12 residues. Germline CDR1 SGHAT, CDR2 FQNNGV. V was pared by 5 bases and J by 10 bases, with 13 bases between. CDR3 residues: CASSPGLQSQYF. The CDR3 DNA reads as TGTGCCAGCAGCCCCGGACTCCAATCGCAGTATTTT. The complete variable domain, with remaining parts taken from reference TRBV11-2 and TRBJ2-3, reads EAGVAQSPRYKIIEKRQSVAFWCNPISGHATLYWYQQILGQGPKLLIQFQNNGVVDDSQLPKDRFSAERLKGVDSTLKIQPAKLEDSAVYLCASSPGLQSQYFGPGTRLTVL.

As regards this clone: The limits of the CDR3 on the DNA are not certain, so only TCRdb's listed CDR3 is given. V usage is TRBV12-3 or TRBV12-4 and J usage is TRBJ1-3. A total of 12 residues make up the CDR3, ends included. CDR3 loop: CASSSSRYTIYF.

This chain uses TRBV3-1 (or the pseudogene TRBV3-2) with TRBJ1-2; a weak D match, TRBD1 (5 bases). CDR3 length equals 15 residues. V lost 6 bases and J lost 4, with 18 bases in between. Germline loops: CDR1 LGHDT, CDR2 YNNKEL (reference sequence). The CDR3 DNA sequence: TGTGCCAGCAGGCCGCTGGGGGAAACAGGCTATGGCTACACCTTC. This codes for CASRPLGETGYGYTF.

The J gene is TRBJ1-3, the V gene TRBV28; D not certain. Germline V CDR1 and CDR2: MDHEN, SYDVKM. The CDR3 has 16 amino acids. V lost 5 bases, J lost 0 bases, and 14 bases lay in between. The CDR3 sequence is CASSLFWGNSGNTIYF. The CDR3, as DNA: TGTGCCAGCAGTCTTTTTTGGGGTAACTCTGGAAACACCATATATTTT.

The chain recombines TRBV2 with TRBJ1-2; a weak D match, TRBD1 (5 bases). This CDR3 region has 13 residues. Trimming took off 6 bases at V and 0 bases at J, with 8 bases between the two ends. Germline lookup yields CDR1 SNHLY and CDR2 FYNNEI. The CDR3 DNA reads TGTGCCAGCAGGGCAGGGACTAACTATGGCTACACCTTC. As protein: CASRAGTNYGYTF.

The chain combines TRBV28 with TRBJ1-5, with D tentatively TRBD1 (6 bases). The CDR3 sequence is 14 residues long. Germline values: CDR1 MDHEN, CDR2 SYDVKM. Between the trimmed V and J ends, which lost 5 bases and 7 bases, there was a span of 15 bases. As DNA, the CDR3 is TGTGCCAGCAGTCCCCACGCAGGGGTACAGCCCCAGCATTTT. It is translated as CASSPHAGVQPQHF.

The chain uses TRBV5-1 and TRBJ2-3; 7 bases match TRBD1. Per the germline V gene, CDR1 is SGHRS and CDR2 is YFSETQ. The CDR3 has 14 residues. V gave up 2 bases and J gave up 4 bases; unmatched junction bases: 4. CDR3 nucleotides: TGCGCCAGCAGCTTAACAGGGGACGCAGATACGCAGTATTTT. Amino acids: CASSLTGDADTQYF.

The chain is built from TRBV7-2 and TRBJ2-7; D remains ambiguous. The CDR3 consists of 16 residues. With 5 bases removed from V and 1 base from J, the gap between germline ends came to 18 bases. Germline CDR1 reads SGHTA; CDR2 reads FQGNSA. CDR3 in amino acids: CASSPSGPDPSYEQYF. The CDR3 DNA is TGTGCCAGCAGCCCCTCCGGCCCCGACCCATCCTACGAGCAGTACTTC. Based on the CDR3 plus reference TRBV7-2 and TRBJ2-7, the full variable domain is GAGVSQSPSNKVTEKGKDVELRCDPISGHTALYWYRQSLGQGLEFLIYFQGNSAPDKSGLPSDRFSAERTGGSVSTLTIQRTQQEDSAVYLCASSPSGPDPSYEQYFGPGTRLTVT.

About this clone itself: Additional DNA sequences in this sample encode the identical CDR3. The J gene is TRBJ1-1, the V gene TRBV28; the D is unclear. Germline V gene lookup returns CDR1 MDHEN and CDR2 SYDVKM. CDR3 length: 12 residues. The ends were cut back, 2 bases at V and 1 base at J, with 2 bases in the middle. This CDR3 is CASSLANTEAFF. In DNA form, the CDR3 reads TGTGCCAGCAGTTTAGCGAACACTGAAGCTTTCTTT.

This chain connects TRBV6-5 to TRBJ2-7; D assignment may be TRBD1 or TRBD2 (5 bases each). The germline gives CDR1 MNHEY, CDR2 SVGAGI. The CDR3 is 11 amino acids. Trimming removed 7 bases at V and 10 bases at J, with 14 bases between. The CDR3 sequence: CASMGVRLQYF. The CDR3 region has the DNA TGTGCCAGCATGGGGGTCAGACTCCAGTACTTC.

This clone showed up just a few times. This likely comes from a read error, as the CDR3 has no conserved phenylalanine or tryptophan at its end. It is unclear where the CDR3 begins or ends on the DNA, so no DNA is shown, and the CDR3 is as TCRdb lists it. The J gene is TRBJ1-6, the V gene TRBV5-3; the table's D call, TRBD1, has no DNA check behind it. TRBV5-3 is filed as an ORF, its function uncertain. The CDR3 sequence runs 9 residues, both termini included. The CDR3 reads CARSFPDIL.

The rearrangement joins TRBV13 to TRBJ1-3; D is undetermined. Deletions cut 5 bases from V and 1 base from J, with 9 bases between. The CDR3 loop spans 14 amino acids. Per germline, CDR1 PRHDT and CDR2 FYEKMQ (reference sequence). This chain's CDR3 is CASSPLGSGNTIYF. The CDR3 nucleotides are TGTGCCAGCAGCCCCTTGGGGTCTGGAAACACCATATATTTT. The full variable domain, rest sourced from reference TRBV13 and TRBJ1-3, is AAGVIQSPRHLIKEKRETATLKCYPIPRHDTVYWYQQGPGQDPQFLISFYEKMQSDKGSIPDRFSAQQFSDYHSELNMSSLELGDSALYFCASSPLGSGNTIYFGEGSWLTVV.

V usage is TRBV4-2 and J usage is TRBJ1-2, with 8 bases identical to TRBD1. The junction had 11 bases not matched to a gene; V was cut back by 1 base and J by 7 bases. Germline V gene lookup returns CDR1 LGHNA and CDR2 YNFKEQ. The CDR3 has 16 residues. For the CDR3, the DNA is TGTGCCAGCAGCCAAGGTACGACAGGGGATACAGGTGGCTACACCTTC. Translation gives CASSQGTTGDTGGYTF.

V is TRBV3-1 (or the pseudogene TRBV3-2) and J is TRBJ1-1; unclear D gene. This CDR3 has 15 amino acids. Per the germline V gene, CDR1 is LGHDT and CDR2 is YNNKEL (reference sequence). V was clipped by 1 base and J by 5 bases, with 14 bases between them. CDR3: CASSQGGLAATEAFF. Written as DNA, the CDR3 is TGTGCCAGCAGCCAAGGAGGGTTGGCGGCTACTGAAGCTTTCTTT.

Note on this clone: Distinct nucleotide sequences in the sample also encode this CDR3. The chain is built from TRBV30 and TRBJ1-6; D may be TRBD1 (5 bases). This CDR3 is 13 amino acids long. CDR1 GTSNPN and CDR2 SVGIG come from the germline V gene (reference sequence). Trimming pared 0 bases from V and 8 bases from J, leaving 8 bases between. CDR3 DNA sequence: TGTGCCTGGAGTGTACGGGGGGATTCACCCCTCCACTTT. Its translation is CAWSVRGDSPLHF.

This clone was found a few times. The chain combines TRBV19 with TRBJ2-4, with 7 bases identical to TRBD1. CDR1 and CDR2 (germline): LNHDA, SQIVND (reference sequence). This CDR3 is built from 16 residues. Trimming at V came to 3 bases and at J to 4 bases, leaving 9 bases not matched to a gene. CDR3 loop: CASSILITGEKNIQYF. The CDR3 DNA sequence: TGTGCCAGTAGTATTCTGATAACAGGGGAAAAAAACATTCAGTACTTC.